Presented here are 10 T cell receptor beta chains from one specimen sequenced in a study of beta chain features in type 1 diabetes (dated by TCRdb to 2016 to 2019). Results and caveats for the whole study, not just this receptor: In all four CD4+ subsets, TCRB CDR3 length was moderately but significantly shorter in type 1 diabetes patients.

These receptors have no known antigen. Libraries came from the immunoSEQ multiplex PCR assay. The entire amount of isolated RNA was reverse transcribed using the High Capacity cDNA Reverse Transcription Kit, so the sequenced TCRB transcripts were expressed ones. Sourced from immuneACCESS, this table was stored by TCRdb with only in-frame sequences that have V and J called. A share of the clones is absent; for the studies checked, an unresolved V gene accounts for under half, and the remainder has no known explanation. Recorded for this sample are about 650,000 clones; roughly an eighth of them occurred a single time. Over 0.1% of the sample belongs to the ten largest clones. The specimen sequenced was naive CD4+ T cells from blood. The sample's cell subset or site label, in plain terms: true naive CD4+ T cells. Receptor source: a man younger than 40 with type 1 diabetes.

This clone came up a few times. The chain couples TRBV30 to TRBJ2-5; 8 nucleotides agree with TRBD2. CDR1 GTSNPN and CDR2 SVGIG come from the germline V gene (reference sequence). Trimming took 2 bases from V and 4 from J; bases not matched to a gene: 9. The length of the CDR3 is 15 residues. CDR3: CAWSQRGLSGETQYF. The CDR3 nucleotides read TGTGCCTGGAGTCAGCGGGGGCTTTCAGGAGAGACCCAGTACTTC. Using reference TRBV30 and TRBJ2-5 for the parts outside the CDR3, the full variable domain is SQTIHQWPATLVQPVGSPLSLECTVEGTSNPNLYWYRQAAGRGLQLLFYSVGIGQISSEVPQNLSASRPQDRQFILSSKKLLLSDSGFYLCAWSQRGLSGETQYFGPGTRLLVL.

This clone was seen only a few times. The chain employs TRBV6-5 and TRBJ1-4; 7 nucleotides line up with TRBD1. This CDR3 region has 14 residues. Looked up from germline, CDR1 is MNHEY and CDR2 is SVGAGI. With 2 bases clipped from V and 8 bases from J, the junction kept 5 bases outside the gene matches. In DNA, the CDR3 is TGTGCCAGCAGTTACGGGCAGGGGGTAGAAAAACTGTTTTTT. Protein product: CASSYGQGVEKLFF.

This clone was seen only a few times. This chain links TRBV29-1 with TRBJ2-7; TRBD1 matches at 8 bases. The CDR3 loop spans 13 amino acids. V dropped 6 bases and J dropped 6; count of bases not matched to a gene: 10. CDR1 and CDR2 from the germline V gene are SQVTM and ANQGSEA. The CDR3 DNA reads as TGCAGCGTCAGACCAGGGGGCTCGTCCGAGCAGTACTTC. Protein: CSVRPGGSSEQYF.

In its sample, this clone was seen a few times. The chain joins TRBV14 to TRBJ1-3; D is unresolved. The V end was cut by 0 bases, the J end by 0 bases, with 9 bases between. The CDR3 contains 16 residues. Germline V CDR1 and CDR2: SGHDN, FVKESK. CDR3 residues: CASSQELQPSGNTIYF. The CDR3 nucleotides read TGTGCCAGCAGCCAAGAATTGCAGCCCTCTGGAAACACCATATATTTT.

The chain recombines TRBV6-5 with TRBJ1-2, with D uncertain. The ends were cut back, 10 bases at V and 7 bases at J, with 13 bases in the middle. The CDR3 length is 11 residues. The germline V gene encodes CDR1 MNHEY and CDR2 SVGAGI. The CDR3 region has the DNA TGTGCCACCGGAAGGAGAACTGGCTACACCTTC. It yields the protein CATGRRTGYTF.

The sample holds a few counts of this clone. V is TRBV7-2 and J is TRBJ2-7; D remains ambiguous. V was cut by 1 base and J by 3 bases, with 10 bases left in between. This CDR3 comprises 14 residues. Germline CDR1 SGHTA, CDR2 FQGNSA. The CDR3 loop is CASSLVGHNYEQYF. CDR3 sequence (DNA): TGTGCCAGCAGCTTAGTTGGGCACAACTACGAGCAGTACTTC.

CDR3 bases: TGTGCCAGCAGCTTCACACTACGACAGGGCGCAGATACGCAGTATTTT. This encodes CASSFTLRQGADTQYF. This chain joins TRBV9 and TRBJ2-3; 7 bases line up with TRBD1. The germline CDR1 and CDR2 sequences are SGDLS and YYNGEE. V was clipped by 4 bases and J by 4 bases; unmatched bases: 12. The CDR3 loop spans 16 amino acids.

This clone was seen more than once but under ten times. This chain joins TRBV2 and TRBJ1-1; 7 bases fit TRBD1. The CDR3 totals 14 residues. From germline, CDR1 is SNHLY and CDR2 FYNNEI. V gave up 1 base and J gave up 6 bases; unmatched junction bases: 5. The CDR3, as DNA: TGTGCCAGCAGTGAAGACAGGGGTATCGCTGAAGCTTTCTTT. Amino acid sequence: CASSEDRGIAEAFF. The complete variable domain, with remaining parts taken from reference TRBV2 and TRBJ1-1, reads EPEVTQTPSHQVTQMGQEVILRCVPISNHLYFYWYRQILGQKVEFLVSFYNNEISEKSEIFDDQFSVERPDGSNFTLKIRSTKLEDSAMYFCASSEDRGIAEAFFGQGTRLTVV.

This clone occurred a few times. The V and J genes are TRBV7-2 and TRBJ2-5, with D perhaps assigned TRBD1 or TRBD2 (6 bases each). V lost 5 bases and J lost 0, with 10 bases in between. The CDR3 runs to 14 residues. Germline V gene lookup returns CDR1 SGHTA and CDR2 FQGNSA. CDR3: CASSARGDQETQYF. The DNA for the CDR3 is TGTGCCAGCAGCGCTAGGGGGGACCAAGAGACCCAGTACTTC.

This chain links TRBV18 with TRBJ2-1; no reliable D call. V was clipped by 2 bases and J by 6 bases, with 8 bases between them. The germline CDR1 and CDR2 sequences are KGHSH and LQKENI. CDR3 length: 13 residues. Written as DNA, the CDR3 is TGTGCCAGCTCACCAACACAGCCCAATGAGCAGTTCTTC. Encoded protein: CASSPTQPNEQFF. Full variable domain (rest looked up from reference TRBV18 and TRBJ2-1): NAGVMQNPRHLVRRRGQEARLRCSPMKGHSHVYWYRQLPEEGLKFMVYLQKENIIDESGMPKERFSAEFPKEGPSILRIQQVVRGDSAAYFCASSPTQPNEQFFGPGTRLTVL.